This T cell receptor beta chain was recovered during a study of brain T cells in children with intractable seizures. Clones were sequenced by immunoSEQ multiplex PCR, and TCRdb holds only the in-frame ones, with some missing. The sample lists hundreds of thousands of clones, about 94% occurring once. CDR1 is LGHDT, CDR2 YNNKEL, per germline (reference sequence). The V end was cut by 2 bases, the J end by 3 bases, with 7 bases between. This CDR3 is built from 14 residues. Time point indicated: blood from clinic visit 5 months post-surgery; TSC patient then seizure free. Only cases whose brain tissue showed the highest T cell transcript signatures were sequenced. Pre-surgery treatment included at least one anti-epileptic drug. Worth noting for this clone: Its antigen is not known.

Study-level points and caveats: Absence of clones before surgery may stem from lower sequencing depth. Only CDR3 sequence similarity suggested viral specificity, without known HCMV serostatus.

Sample: peripheral blood, taken less than 6 months after surgery. The J gene is TRBJ2-2, the V gene TRBV3-1 (or the pseudogene TRBV3-2); D is perhaps TRBD1 or TRBD2 (5 bases each). The receptor's source is a boy under three years old with tuberous sclerosis and intractable seizures. CDR3 in amino acids: CASSQRGHTGELFF. As DNA, the CDR3 is TGTGCCAGCAGCCAACGGGGACACACCGGGGAGCTGTTTTTT.